This record covers a single TCR beta chain. Its target is not known. Construction of the TCRbeta library involved unique molecular identifiers. Via MiXCR, TCRdb re-called the PCR reads, giving one row per CDR3 protein. The sample holds under 20,000 distinct CDR3 sequences, over 10% seen once. The sample belongs to a study of T-cell reconstitution after alpha-beta-depleted transplantation in children. Study findings and constraints: The origin of alpha-beta T cells about two months after transplant was reportedly several hundred expanded graft clones. Certain patients had high TCRbeta diversity at day 60, and it came from recipient T cells and thymic progenitors that survived.

This CDR3 spans 12 amino acids. Trimming left V 1 base short and J 5 bases short, with 6 bases between. Germline assignment: CDR1 DFQATT and CDR2 SNEGSKA (reference sequence). This clonotype was obtained from a female patient between 2 and 10 years old who had a stem cell transplant for congenital amegakaryocytic thrombocytopenia, so the T cells may come from the graft donor. V usage is TRBV20-1 and J usage is TRBJ2-1; D gene uncertain. Source: PBMCs, mostly from graft donor cells, taken 60 days after TCRalphabeta/CD19-depleted stem cell transplant. CDR3 DNA: TGCAGTGCTAGAGTCCCAAACAATGAGCAGTTCTTC. Amino acid sequence: CSARVPNNEQFF.